Sequencing of this T cell receptor beta chain was carried out in a study of CD8 T cells in cerebrospinal fluid in Alzheimer's disease (dated by TCRdb to 2019 to 2021). The study in broad terms: CSF T cell clonal expansion was assessed with two single-cell approaches: plate-based nested PCR sequencing and droplet-based sequencing. A total of about 26 samples were covered by the CSF gene-expression analysis, which included Parkinson's disease patients. In the droplet-based CSF analysis comparing patients with controls, there were 9 healthy controls (around 11,000 cells) and 9 patients with MCI or Alzheimer's disease (roughly 9,400 cells). The study examined whether cerebrospinal fluid from healthy elderly individuals and from patients with neurodegenerative disease contained clonally expanded T cells.

This clonotype comes out as medium-sized (0.01 to 0.1%) from its frequency, since no count is listed. What antigen it recognizes has not been identified. Parkinson's disease patients served as a neurodegenerative disease comparison group, because antigen-specific T cells had previously been reported in Parkinson's disease blood. All participants were free of acute infectious disease and in good physical condition. Neurodegeneration in patients was confirmed using biomarkers including neurofilament, amyloid-beta and tau. For droplet-based sequencing, live CSF cells were sorted using a live/dead marker. CSF was obtained by lumbar puncture, and immune cells were pelleted by centrifugation at 300g. CSF samples were checked for red blood cells, and any sample contaminated with blood was excluded. CSF cells were cryopreserved in freezing medium, frozen overnight at -80 °C, and then stored in liquid nitrogen. CSF samples were stored for less than seven months before analysis.

CDR1 and CDR2 are drawn from the germline V gene: MNHEY, SVGAGI. Measured from the cysteine to the phenylalanine, the CDR3 is 15 residues long. The coding DNA is unavailable. Library preparation employed 10x single-cell sequencing. Profiling of CSF cells was done with 10X Genomics single-cell V(D)J and 5' gene-expression libraries. An Illumina NextSeq550 was used to sequence the CSF single-cell TCR libraries. On the authors' methods: V(D)J reads were aligned to the vdj-GRCh38 alts ensemble 2.0.0 reference and were analysed with the Cell Ranger vdj pipeline. A clonotype was defined as a group of cell barcodes sharing the same set of productive CDR3 nucleotide sequences. To link clonality with transcriptional profiles, clonotype information was incorporated into Seurat v3.0 gene-expression metadata. Any CSF cell with more than 1,800 genes, more than 7,500 UMIs or more than 10% mitochondrial reads was removed. CDR3-beta sequences were compared against VDJdb to identify TCRs with known antigen specificity. Clone sharing was examined by network analysis using the R package qgraph, in which only TCRs with complete alpha and beta chains were included. TCRdb reprocessed the reads; each CDR3 protein sequence makes one entry, and DNA is unavailable. The V and J calls follow TCRdb's processing rather than the paper's. For this sample, the table gives hundreds of distinct CDR3 sequences. The ten top clones hold about 10% of the sample.

Overall results and qualifications from the work: In pooled data, a highly expanded clone (at least 3% of TCRs) occurred in 1 of 10 healthy subjects versus most of the 6 Alzheimer's patients. Only samples with detectable clones went into the overall clonality comparison: 11 healthy, 5 MCI, 5 AD, and 6 PD. A higher percentage of TCRs was made up by the largest CSF clone in patients with MCI or Alzheimer's disease than in controls. Finding EBV-specific TCRs in CSF, the authors cautioned, does not establish a causal link between EBV and Alzheimer's disease. The EBV-specific clones were neither the most highly expanded clones nor enriched among patients.

The sequencing input was cerebrospinal fluid. The chain uses TRBV6-5 and TRBJ1-6; TCRdb calls TRBD1, which cannot be checked without DNA. The TCR originated in a human donor with Parkinson's disease. The CDR3 in this case is CASSYRGIQGSPLHF.